Reported below is one T cell receptor (beta chain). Original analysis: Sample TCR counts, which ranged from 23,224 to 690,600, had a median of roughly 92,000. TCRdb processed the RACE reads anew with MiXCR; each CDR3 protein has one entry. Clone size and V and J calls follow TCRdb, not the original study. This sample has some 97,000 distinct CDR3 sequences; 25% to 35% occur once, and the top ten carry 10%. Time point: patch test 3, about 24 weeks after DPC sensitization. Treatment described: therapeutic diphenylcyclopropenone sensitization with weekly scalp DPC. The donor pool consisted of alopecia patients aged 18 to 70 years, considered suitable for DPC. The CDR3 loop spans 14 amino acids. V lost 6 bases and J 0 bases, leaving 8 bases between the germline ends. This sample is drawn from a study of human T cells and chemical hapten exposure. Study details: The sensitizing agent was 2% DPC, placed on 2 cm by 2 cm of upper inner arm skin.

The sample here was whole blood, taken in connection with sensitization to the hapten diphenylcyclopropenone (DPC). The chain combines TRBV12-3 or TRBV12-4 with TRBJ2-2; D remains ambiguous. This TCR derives from a man in his forties with alopecia areata. Some clones in this sample may be carry-over from other donors' samples. CDR3 coding DNA: TGTGCCAGCAGGCGACAAACGAACACCGGGGAGCTGTTTTTT. It translates to CASRRQTNTGELFF.